This T cell receptor (beta chain) was observed in a study of blood T cell repertoires in COVID-19. Study context: Specimens from acute and convalescent COVID-19 originated in the United States, Italy and Spain. T cells, B-cell-depleted T cells, or PBMCs provided the cDNA or gDNA that served as material.

As originally analysed: The assay estimated nucleated cells by amplifying reference gene primers. Data came from immunoSEQ multiplex PCR; TCRdb stores just in-frame clones and leaves some out. The V and J calls and the clone size are those of that table, but D and trimming were determined from the DNA. The table lists about 140,000 clones, about 86% of them singletons. The germline gives CDR1 SGDLS, CDR2 YYNGEE. This CDR3 region has 16 residues. V shed 0 bases and J shed 5 bases, with 15 bases lying between them. The origin of this receptor is a woman aged 60-75 years with active or convalescent COVID-19. This chain links TRBV9 with TRBJ1-5, with D tentatively TRBD1 (6 bases). The sample was peripheral blood. The CDR3 DNA reads TGTGCCAGCAGCGTAGTTCACAGGGAAGGGGATCAGCCCCAGCATTTT. This gives the protein CASSVVHREGDQPQHF.